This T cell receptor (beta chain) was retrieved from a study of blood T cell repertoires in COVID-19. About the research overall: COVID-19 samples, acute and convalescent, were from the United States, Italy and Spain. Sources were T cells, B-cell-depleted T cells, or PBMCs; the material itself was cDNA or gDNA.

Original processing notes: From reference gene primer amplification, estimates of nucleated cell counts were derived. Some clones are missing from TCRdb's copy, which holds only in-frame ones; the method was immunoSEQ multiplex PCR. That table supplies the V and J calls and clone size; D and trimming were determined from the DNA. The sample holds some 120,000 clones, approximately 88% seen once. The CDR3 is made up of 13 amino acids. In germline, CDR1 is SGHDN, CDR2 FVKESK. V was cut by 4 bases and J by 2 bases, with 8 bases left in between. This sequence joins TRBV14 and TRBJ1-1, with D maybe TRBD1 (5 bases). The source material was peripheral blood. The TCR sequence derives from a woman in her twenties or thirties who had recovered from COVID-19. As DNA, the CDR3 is TGTGCCAGCAGCCGACAGACCAACACTGAAGCTTTCTTT. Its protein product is CASSRQTNTEAFF.